The 14 T cell receptor beta chains below were found in one sample sequenced in a study of control samples from healthy donors and cancer patients. Clones were sequenced by immunoSEQ multiplex PCR, and TCRdb holds only the in-frame ones, with some missing. The sample lists 100,000 to 150,000 clones; approximately 90% were seen once. Sequencing was done on a sample of blood. The receptors shown here come from a man between 35 and 55 years old in good health.

Comment on this clone: The identical CDR3 is also encoded by other nucleotide sequences in the sample. The gene calls are TRBV28 and TRBJ2-7, with 7 bases identical to TRBD2. V lost 2 bases, J lost 3 bases, and 4 bases stayed unmatched. Germline lookup yields CDR1 MDHEN and CDR2 SYDVKM. The CDR3 runs to 14 residues. The CDR3 bases are TGTGCCAGCAGTTTAGCCGGGGGGAACTACGAGCAGTACTTC. It is translated as CASSLAGGNYEQYF.

This chain joins TRBV19 and TRBJ1-6, with 7 bases identical to TRBD1. The V gene's germline CDR1 is LNHDA and CDR2 SQIVND (reference sequence). V lost 5 bases and J lost 5; bases outside the gene matches: 0. The CDR3 length is 13 residues. The chain's CDR3 is CASSGTDNSPLHF. CDR3 DNA: TGTGCCAGTAGTGGGACAGATAATTCACCCCTCCACTTT. The full variable domain, rest sourced from reference TRBV19 and TRBJ1-6, is DGGITQSPKYLFRKEGQNVTLSCEQNLNHDAMYWYRQDPGQGLRLIYYSQIVNDFQKGDIAEGYSVSREKKESFPLTVTSAQKNPTAFYLCASSGTDNSPLHFGNGTRLTVT.

This clone has a handful of counts. The V and J genes are TRBV7-8 and TRBJ1-6, with 7 positions matching TRBD1. CDR1 and CDR2 (germline): SGHVS, FQNEAQ. The V gene end was trimmed by 5 bases and the J gene end by 7 bases; junction bases not matched to a gene: 8. This CDR3 has 15 amino acids. The CDR3 loop is CASSPPTGTNSPLHF. CDR3 bases: TGTGCCAGCAGCCCACCGACAGGGACCAATTCACCCCTCCACTTT.

The chain is built from TRBV10-3 and TRBJ2-2; 10 bases agree with TRBD1. The germline CDR1 and CDR2 sequences are ENHRY and SYGVKD. The trim removed 2 bases at V and 7 bases at J, leaving 7 bases unmatched. This CDR3 is built from 16 residues. The CDR3 protein is CAISEPGTGEHGELFF. The CDR3 coding sequence is TGTGCCATCAGTGAGCCAGGGACAGGGGAGCACGGGGAGCTGTTTTTT.

The chain has TRBV28 and TRBJ2-3; D may be TRBD2 (6 bases). This CDR3 is built from 14 residues. Deletions cut 5 bases from V and 3 bases from J, with 12 bases between. CDR1 MDHEN and CDR2 SYDVKM come from the germline V gene. The CDR3 DNA follows: TGTGCCAGCAGTCCATCCGGGGGTACAGATACGCAGTATTTT. This encodes CASSPSGGTDTQYF.

The rearrangement joins TRBV2 to TRBJ1-6; D is unresolved. Germline values: CDR1 SNHLY, CDR2 FYNNEI. Trimming pared 4 bases from V and 7 bases from J, leaving 17 bases between. This CDR3 has 16 amino acids. The DNA of the CDR3 is TGTGCCAGCAGTGGCAAAGGGATTATTGGGAATTCACCCCTCCACTTT. This codes for CASSGKGIIGNSPLHF.

The gene calls are TRBV19 and TRBJ2-7; D not resolved. The CDR3 has 12 residues. The germline CDR1 and CDR2 sequences are LNHDA and SQIVND (reference sequence). Trimming stripped 10 bases from V and 0 bases from J, with 10 bases between. Written as DNA, the CDR3 is TGTGCCACCAGAGGCAGCTCCTACGAGCAGTACTTC. Translation: CATRGSSYEQYF.

J is TRBJ2-5 and V is TRBV2; TRBD2 aligns across 14 bases. Unmatched junction bases numbered 10, after V lost 7 bases and J lost 0 bases. The germline V gene encodes CDR1 SNHLY and CDR2 FYNNEI. This CDR3 region has 18 residues. This chain's CDR3 is CASKGSGTSGGYQETQYF. Written as DNA, the CDR3 is TGTGCCAGCAAGGGGAGTGGGACTAGCGGGGGTTACCAAGAGACCCAGTACTTC.

The chain carries TRBV11-2 and TRBJ2-7; the match to TRBD2 covers 7 bases. V gave up 0 bases and J gave up 6 bases; unmatched junction bases: 5. CDR1 and CDR2 from the germline V gene are SGHAT and FQNNGV. The CDR3 loop spans 14 amino acids. DNA of the CDR3: TGTGCCAGCAGCTTAGACAGTGGGGGGGGCGAGCAGTACTTC. As protein: CASSLDSGGGEQYF.

This clone was counted a single time. The V gene is TRBV7-6, the J gene TRBJ2-5; 13 bases agree with TRBD2. Germline CDR1 reads SGHVS; CDR2 reads FNYEAQ. The junction had 12 bases not matched to a gene; V was cut back by 4 bases and J by 7 bases. The length of the CDR3 is 17 residues. CDR3 coding DNA: TGTGCCAGCAGCTCCCCCAGGGGCACTAGCGGGGGGGGGACCCAGTACTTC. Its protein is CASSSPRGTSGGGTQYF.

The chain is built from TRBV6-5 and TRBJ2-7, with D tentatively TRBD1 or TRBD2 (5 bases each). V dropped 4 bases and J dropped 0 bases, with 13 bases sitting between them. The CDR3 covers 15 residues. Germline-derived CDR1 and CDR2 are MNHEY and SVGAGI. The CDR3 spells CASSWDVSSSYEQYF. CDR3 in DNA: TGTGCCAGCAGTTGGGACGTAAGCAGCTCCTACGAGCAGTACTTC.

The chain has TRBV2 and TRBJ2-7; a possible D gene is TRBD1 (6 bases). The CDR3 is 13 amino acids. Germline values: CDR1 SNHLY, CDR2 FYNNEI. The V and J ends lost 8 bases and 5 bases respectively, with 16 bases between them. The DNA for the CDR3 is TGTGCCAGCTGGATGACAGGAGGACACGAGCAGTACTTC. Residues: CASWMTGGHEQYF. Looking up the rest from reference TRBV2 and TRBJ2-7 gives the full variable domain: EPEVTQTPSHQVTQMGQEVILRCVPISNHLYFYWYRQILGQKVEFLVSFYNNEISEKSEIFDDQFSVERPDGSNFTLKIRSTKLEDSAMYFCASWMTGGHEQYFGPGTRLTVT.

The rearrangement links TRBV28 to TRBJ1-4; weak D call: TRBD1 (5 bases). The CDR3 consists of 15 residues. Germline lookup yields CDR1 MDHEN and CDR2 SYDVKM. V was shortened by 7 bases and J by 5 bases, with 17 bases between the two germline ends. The CDR3 spells CASNPGGDENEKLFF. CDR3 in DNA: TGTGCCAGCAACCCCGGCGGGGACGAAAATGAAAAACTGTTTTTT.

J is TRBJ1-1 and V is TRBV7-6; D uncertain. CDR3 length: 13 amino acids. The germline V and J ends were trimmed by 2 bases and 1 base, with 5 bases remaining between them. Germline CDR1 reads SGHVS; CDR2 reads FNYEAQ. The CDR3 nucleotides read TGTGCCAGCAGCTTAAAGACGAACACTGAAGCTTTCTTT. This gives the protein CASSLKTNTEAFF.